This T cell receptor (beta chain) was recorded in a study of blood T cell repertoires in COVID-19. Patients in Seattle were enrolled during active infection, then followed longitudinally. Repertoires were generated with immunoSEQ multiplex PCR, while TCRdb's copy carries only in-frame clones and drops some. The sample holds about 480,000 clones, nearly 90% seen once. This CDR3 contains 15 residues. Germline assignment: CDR1 SGHDT and CDR2 YYEEEE. Unmatched junction bases numbered 6, after V lost 1 base and J lost 3 bases. The TCR was taken from a man aged 18-30 years with COVID-19, enrolled during active disease. The sequenced sample was peripheral blood. This chain joins TRBV5-6 and TRBJ2-7; 8 bases match TRBD2. The CDR3 protein is CASSLRLAPIYEQYF. The CDR3, as DNA: TGTGCCAGCAGCTTGCGACTAGCGCCGATCTACGAGCAGTACTTC.